This TCR beta chain emerged from a study of T cell responses to AZD1222 COVID-19 vaccine. Study findings and constraints: Most donors were white British, females outnumbered males, and clonal diversity was possibly underestimated.

Generated by immunoSEQ multiplex PCR, the TCRdb table keeps only in-frame clones and is missing some. The table records about 120,000 clones, 80% to 90% of them present only once. The CDR3 sequence is 14 residues long. Germline V gives CDR1 MDHEN, CDR2 SYDVKM. V shed 10 bases and J shed 0 bases, with 15 bases lying between them. Note on this clone: Its antigen remains unknown.

Sequenced material: peripheral blood, taken on day 0 of AZD1222 vaccination. The source is an adult in good health. J is TRBJ1-2 and V is TRBV28; no clear D gene. The CDR3 coding sequence is TGTGCCACCGGATTGGGGAGGGCTAACTATGGCTACACCTTC. Encoded protein: CATGLGRANYGYTF.